The clone carrying this TCR beta chain was counted ten times or more. Antigen specificity is unknown. This sample is part of a study of Graves' ophthalmopathy and Graves' hyperthyroidism. Overall study context: Peripheral blood samples were taken at initial diagnosis, before any treatment. Broader study findings: A majority of expanded thyroid clonotypes exceeding 0.001 frequency were likewise present in blood.

Beta-chain TCR CDR3 regions were amplified from RNA transcripts. The first-round RT-PCR employed HTBI primers together with the Qiagen OneStep RT-PCR kit. A multiplex PCR was then performed as the second round. TCRdb called the multiplex PCR reads again in MiXCR, with one record for every CDR3 protein. The table has fewer than 250,000 distinct CDR3 sequences, 25% to 30% seen once. The germline V and J ends were trimmed by 5 bases and 3 bases, with 7 bases remaining between them. The CDR3 length is 12 residues. Germline values: CDR1 MDHEN, CDR2 SYDVKM. The rearrangement links TRBV28 to TRBJ1-1; no clear D gene. This receptor was identified in a man aged 45-60 years with Graves' ophthalmopathy. The sample taken for sequencing was peripheral blood. The CDR3 nucleotides read TGTGCCAGCAGTGTATATCACACTGAAGCTTTCTTT. This gives the protein CASSVYHTEAFF.